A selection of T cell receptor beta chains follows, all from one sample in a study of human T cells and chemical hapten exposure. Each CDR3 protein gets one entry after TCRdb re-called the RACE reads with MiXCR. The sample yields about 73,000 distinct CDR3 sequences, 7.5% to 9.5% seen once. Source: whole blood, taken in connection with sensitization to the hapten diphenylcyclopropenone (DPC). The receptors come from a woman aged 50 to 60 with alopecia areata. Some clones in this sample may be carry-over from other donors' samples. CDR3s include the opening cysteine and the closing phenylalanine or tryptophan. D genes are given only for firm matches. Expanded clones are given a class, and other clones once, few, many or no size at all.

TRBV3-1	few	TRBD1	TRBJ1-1	CASSPRQGEVAFF	TGTGCCAGCAGCCCAAGACAGGGCGAGGTAGCTTTCTTT
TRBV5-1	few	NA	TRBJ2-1	CASSLTSYNEQFF	TGCGCCAGCAGCTTAACCTCCTACAATGAGCAGTTCTTC
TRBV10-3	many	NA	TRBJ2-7	CAIRTTGTYEQYF	TGTGCCATCAGAACGACTGGTACATACGAGCAGTACTTC
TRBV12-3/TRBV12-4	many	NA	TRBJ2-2	CASRSGPGELFF	TGTGCCAGCAGGTCCGGTCCCGGGGAGCTGTTTTTT
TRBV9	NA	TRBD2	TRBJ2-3	CASSEGLAGVRKYF	TGTGCCAGCAGCGAGGGACTAGCGGGAGTAAGGAAGTATTTT
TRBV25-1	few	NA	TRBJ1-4	CASSFFQAGTEKLFF	TGTGCCAGCAGCTTCTTCCAGGCAGGGACTGAAAAACTGTTTTTT
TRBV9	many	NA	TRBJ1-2	CASSVASRRLGGYTF	TGTGCCAGCAGCGTAGCTTCGCGGAGGCTTGGCGGCTACACCTTC
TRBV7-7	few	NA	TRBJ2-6	CASSDRLSSGANVLTF	TGTGCCAGCAGCGATAGACTTAGCTCTGGGGCCAACGTCCTGACTTTC
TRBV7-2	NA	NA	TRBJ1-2	CASSPLQGLNYGYTF	TGTGCCAGCAGCCCACTTCAGGGTTTGAACTATGGCTACACCTTC
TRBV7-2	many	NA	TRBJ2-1	CASSLGGVRNEQFF	TGTGCCAGCAGCTTAGGGGGTGTTAGGAATGAGCAGTTCTTC
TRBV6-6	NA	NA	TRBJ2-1	CASSYSRIEQFF	TGTGCCAGCAGTTACTCCAGGATTGAGCAGTTCTTC
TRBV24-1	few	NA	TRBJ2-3	CATSDPGLGTDTQYF	TGTGCCACCAGTGATCCAGGTCTAGGCACAGATACGCAGTATTTT
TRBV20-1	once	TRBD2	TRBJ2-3	CSARKSSGATDTQYF	TGCAGTGCTAGGAAGTCTAGCGGGGCCACAGATACGCAGTATTTT
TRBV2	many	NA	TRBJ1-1	CASSEGRNTEAFF	TGTGCCAGCAGTGAGGGACGGAACACTGAAGCTTTCTTT
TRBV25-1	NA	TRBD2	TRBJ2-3	CASRRGLALELDTQYF	TGTGCCAGCCGGAGGGGACTAGCGTTGGAACTAGATACGCAGTATTTT
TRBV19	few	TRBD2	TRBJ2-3	CASSIGRREYADTQYF	TGTGCCAGTAGTATAGGACGGCGGGAGTACGCAGATACGCAGTATTTT
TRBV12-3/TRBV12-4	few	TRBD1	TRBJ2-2	CASSLGQGAEVGELFF	TGTGCCAGCAGTTTAGGGCAGGGGGCTGAGGTCGGGGAGCTGTTTTTT
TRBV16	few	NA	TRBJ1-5	CASSQGRAGALNQPQHF	TGTGCCAGCAGCCAAGGGAGGGCGGGGGCCCTCAATCAGCCCCAGCATTTT
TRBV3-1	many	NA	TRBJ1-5	CASSQGGGDRTQHF	TGTGCCAGCAGCCAAGGGGGCGGGGATAGGACCCAGCATTTT
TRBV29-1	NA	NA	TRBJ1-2	CSGDSGRWWNYGYTF	TGCAGCGGTGACAGCGGGAGGTGGTGGAACTATGGCTACACCTTC
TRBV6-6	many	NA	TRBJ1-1	CASSYPGPFTEAFF	TGTGCCAGCAGTTACCCCGGACCGTTCACTGAAGCTTTCTTT
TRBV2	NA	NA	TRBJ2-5	CASSERSQTQYF	TGTGCCAGCAGTGAAAGGTCCCAGACCCAGTACTTC
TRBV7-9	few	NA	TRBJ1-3	CASSLVAGDGNTIYF	TGTGCCAGCAGCTTAGTTGCGGGTGACGGAAACACCATATATTTT
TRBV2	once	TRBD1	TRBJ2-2	CATQGKVTGELFF	TGTGCCACACAGGGGAAAGTGACCGGGGAGCTGTTTTTT
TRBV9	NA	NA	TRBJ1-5	CASSGGRGDQPQHF	TGTGCCAGCAGCGGGGGACGGGGAGATCAGCCCCAGCATTTT
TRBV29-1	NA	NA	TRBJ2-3	CSGGGQGTDTQYF	TGCAGCGGCGGGGGACAGGGCACAGATACGCAGTATTTT